This T cell receptor (beta chain) was captured in a study of tumour-infiltrating T cells in Burkitt lymphoma. Across the whole study: Productive clonality predicted overall and progression-free survival.

This clone occurred once. The CDR3 extends over 16 amino acids. Trimming took 4 bases from V and 3 from J; bases not matched to a gene: 8. Germline V CDR1 and CDR2: SGHDT, YYEEEE. The assay was immunoSEQ multiplex PCR, and TCRdb's table has in-frame clones only and misses some. The sample records 7,500 to 8,500 clones, 73% being singletons. The J gene is TRBJ1-3, the V gene TRBV5-6; TRBD1 matches at 9 bases. This receptor was identified in a human donor with diffuse large B-cell lymphoma. The sample comprised tumor tissue. This CDR3 is CASSPWTGANGNTIYF. The CDR3 DNA sequence: TGTGCCAGCAGCCCTTGGACAGGGGCTAATGGAAACACCATATATTTT.